This is a list of T cell receptor beta chains from one sample in a study of Graves' ophthalmopathy and Graves' hyperthyroidism. In TCRdb, the multiplex PCR reads were re-called with MiXCR into one record per CDR3 protein. The sample carries hundreds of thousands of distinct CDR3 sequences, 22% recorded once. The sample consisted of peripheral blood. The source is a woman under 30 with stable Graves' hyperthyroidism. Some clones in this sample may be carry-over from other donors' samples. Each CDR3 is given with its conserved first and last residue. A D gene is named only where the DNA matches it firmly. Clone size is not always given. Where it is, it says once, few, many or a class for expanded clones.

TRBJ2-2 | few | - | TRBV27 | CASSPRTGGAGELFF | TGTGCCAGCAGTCCACGGACAGGCGGGGCCGGGGAGCTGTTTTTT
TRBJ2-7 | few | - | TRBV6-2/TRBV6-3 | CASSYRDTIYEQYF | TGTGCCAGCAGTTATCGGGACACGATCTACGAGCAGTACTTC
TRBJ2-7 | - | - | TRBV3-1 | CASRSTSGAYEHYF | TGTGCCAGCAGATCGACTAGTGGGGCCTACGAGCACTACTTC
TRBJ2-2 | few | - | TRBV19 | CASSMGARLLSGELFF | TGTGCCAGTAGTATGGGGGCCCGACTCCTTTCCGGGGAGCTGTTTTTT
TRBJ2-5 | few | TRBD1 | TRBV2 | CASSGDRAQETQYF | TGTGCCAGCAGCGGAGACAGGGCACAAGAGACCCAGTACTTC
TRBJ2-5 | many | TRBD2 | TRBV20-1 | CSARVPGGQETQYF | TGCAGTGCTAGAGTTCCGGGGGGACAAGAGACCCAGTACTTC
TRBJ1-5 | many | - | TRBV29-1 | CSVGVYSNQPQHF | TGCAGCGTTGGGGTGTATAGCAATCAGCCCCAGCATTTT
TRBJ1-1 | - | - | TRBV29-1 | CSVFISQSLNTEAFF | TGCAGCGTTTTCATTTCCCAGAGCTTGAACACTGAAGCTTTCTTT
TRBJ1-2 | - | - | TRBV24-1 | CATSAEDGYTF | TGTGCCACCAGTGCCGAGGATGGCTACACCTTC
TRBJ2-5 | many | - | TRBV20-1 | CSAIRGESYQETQYF | TGCAGTGCTATCAGGGGGGAATCGTACCAAGAGACCCAGTACTTC
TRBJ2-5 | - | - | TRBV12-3/TRBV12-4 | CASSLDWGSETQYF | TGTGCCAGCAGCTTAGACTGGGGGTCTGAGACCCAGTACTTC
TRBJ1-1 | many | - | TRBV29-1 | CSAYRGNTEAFF | TGCAGCGCTTATCGGGGGAACACTGAAGCTTTCTTT
TRBJ2-2 | many | TRBD1 | TRBV28 | CASSLLGQGNTGELFF | TGTGCCAGCAGTTTATTGGGACAGGGGAACACCGGGGAGCTGTTTTTT
TRBJ2-7 | many | TRBD2 | TRBV6-1 | CASTAPGGGSNEQYF | TGTGCCAGCACCGCGCCGGGGGGAGGGTCCAACGAGCAGTACTTC
TRBJ1-3 | many | - | TRBV12-3/TRBV12-4 | CASSFRDSGNTIYF | TGTGCCAGCAGCTTCAGGGATTCTGGAAACACCATATATTTT
TRBJ1-2 | many | TRBD1 | TRBV30 | CAGSTGNYGYTF | TGTGCCGGATCGACAGGGAACTATGGCTACACCTTC
TRBJ1-5 | - | TRBD1 | TRBV20-1 | CSASSFRTGSNQPQHF | TGCAGTGCTAGCTCCTTCAGGACAGGGAGCAATCAGCCCCAGCATTTT
TRBJ2-5 | - | TRBD2 | TRBV7-2 | CASSSRSGRGQETQYF | TGTGCCAGCAGCTCCCGTAGCGGGAGGGGACAAGAGACCCAGTACTTC
TRBJ1-3 | - | TRBD1 | TRBV20-1 | CSARAMGQGGGNTIYF | TGCAGTGCTAGAGCCATGGGACAGGGAGGTGGAAACACCATATATTTT
TRBJ2-7 | - | - | TRBV12-3/TRBV12-4 | CASTRGAAYEQYF | TGTGCCAGCACTAGAGGGGCAGCCTACGAGCAGTACTTC
TRBJ1-3 | - | - | TRBV6-2/TRBV6-3 | CASSYYSYSGNTIYF | TGTGCCAGCAGTTACTACAGCTACTCTGGAAACACCATATATTTT
TRBJ1-3 | - | - | TRBV12-3/TRBV12-4 | CATARGAGNTIYF | TGTGCCACCGCCAGGGGTGCTGGAAACACCATATATTTT
TRBJ2-7 | many | - | TRBV5-1 | CASSQPGQRYEQYF | TGCGCCAGCAGCCAACCGGGACAACGTTACGAGCAGTACTTC
TRBJ2-7 | - | - | TRBV27 | CASSPTQGYEQYF | TGTGCCAGCAGTCCAACTCAAGGCTACGAGCAGTACTTC
TRBJ1-2 | many | - | TRBV19 | CASSSRTQSF | TGTGCCAGTAGTTCCAGGACACAATCCTTC
TRBJ1-2 | many | TRBD1 | TRBV30 | CAWSVRDRAYTF | TGTGCCTGGAGTGTCCGGGACAGGGCCTACACCTTC
TRBJ1-1 | - | - | TRBV25-1 | CASSERGPQGNTEAFF | TGTGCCAGCAGCGAGCGTGGGCCACAGGGCAACACTGAAGCTTTCTTT
TRBJ2-7 | many | - | TRBV10-2 | CASSESPGETYEQYF | TGCGCCAGCAGTGAGTCGCCCGGGGAGACTTACGAGCAGTACTTC
TRBJ2-6 | many | - | TRBV7-9 | CASSSGGTSGANVLTF | TGTGCCAGCAGTTCCGGGGGCACCTCTGGGGCCAACGTCCTGACTTTC
TRBJ1-1 | many | - | TRBV6-1 | CASSEGWVMNTEAFF | TGTGCCAGCAGTGAAGGGTGGGTCATGAACACTGAAGCTTTCTTT
TRBJ2-7 | - | - | TRBV7-2 | CASSLITSSYEQYF | TGTGCCAGCAGCTTAATAACGAGCTCCTACGAGCAGTACTTC
TRBJ1-3 | few | - | TRBV6-1 | CASSVTGYTIYF | TGTGCCAGCAGCGTGACAGGATACACCATATATTTT
TRBJ1-5 | many | - | TRBV28 | CASSFEGYSNQPQHF | TGTGCCAGCAGTTTTGAGGGATATAGCAATCAGCCCCAGCATTTT
TRBJ2-5 | few | TRBD2 | TRBV29-1 | CSVGRGGETQYF | TGCAGCGTTGGTCGGGGGGGAGAGACCCAGTACTTC
TRBJ2-7 | many | TRBD2 | TRBV9 | CASSVDFSGAFYEQYF | TGTGCCAGCAGCGTAGATTTCAGCGGGGCATTCTACGAGCAGTACTTC
TRBJ1-2 | many | - | TRBV7-3 | CASSLGPEKGYTF | TGTGCCAGCAGCCTCGGACCAGAGAAGGGCTACACCTTC
TRBJ1-5 | many | TRBD1 | TRBV5-1 | CASSEGTENQPQHF | TGCGCCAGCAGCGAAGGGACAGAGAATCAGCCCCAGCATTTT
TRBJ2-2 | many | - | TRBV6-5 | CASSWQSNTGELFF | TGTGCCAGCAGTTGGCAATCGAACACCGGGGAGCTGTTTTTT
TRBJ2-2 | few | - | TRBV7-9 | CASSSEFGELFF | TGTGCCAGCAGCTCCGAATTCGGGGAGCTGTTTTTT
TRBJ2-5 | - | TRBD2 | TRBV5-1 | CASSLETSVGAQYF | TGCGCCAGCAGCTTGGAGACTAGCGTCGGCGCCCAGTACTTC
TRBJ1-5 | - | - | TRBV5-8 | CASDRGNSNQPQHF | TGTGCCAGCGATCGAGGGAATAGCAATCAGCCCCAGCATTTT
TRBJ1-2 | many | - | TRBV12-3/TRBV12-4 | CASSFKDSPNYGYTF | TGTGCCAGCAGTTTTAAAGACAGCCCAAACTATGGCTACACCTTC
TRBJ1-1 | many | - | TRBV20-1 | CSARSGGDTEAFF | TGCAGTGCTCGCTCCGGGGGTGACACTGAAGCTTTCTTT
TRBJ1-2 | - | TRBD1 | TRBV7-9 | CASSSRDRGAYGYTF | TGTGCCAGCAGCTCCCGGGACAGGGGTGCCTATGGCTACACCTTC
TRBJ1-1 | once | - | TRBV19 | CASTKGTRGEAFF | TGTGCCAGTACTAAGGGGACACGTGGTGAAGCTTTCTTT
TRBJ1-1 | - | - | TRBV28 | CASSHKEGLFTEAFF | TGTGCCAGCAGTCACAAAGAGGGCCTGTTTACTGAAGCTTTCTTT
TRBJ2-5 | - | - | TRBV6-2/TRBV6-3 | CASSYSNEGGETQYF | TGTGCCAGCAGTTACTCGAACGAGGGAGGTGAGACCCAGTACTTC
TRBJ2-7 | few | - | TRBV25-1 | CASSERSIGTYEQYF | TGTGCCAGCAGTGAACGTAGTATCGGCACCTACGAGCAGTACTTC
TRBJ2-5 | many | - | TRBV7-9 | CASSLGTATTQETQYF | TGTGCCAGCAGCTTAGGTACGGCAACTACCCAAGAGACCCAGTACTTC
TRBJ1-1 | many | - | TRBV12-3/TRBV12-4 | CASSLPGREAFF | TGTGCCAGCAGTTTGCCCGGGAGGGAAGCTTTCTTT
TRBJ2-7 | many | - | TRBV25-1 | CASREGGKGEQYF | TGTGCCAGCCGCGAAGGGGGAAAGGGCGAGCAGTACTTC
TRBJ1-2 | many | - | TRBV30 | CARSSQRRYGYTF | TGTGCCCGTTCTTCCCAGAGACGTTATGGCTACACCTTC
TRBJ1-2 | - | TRBD1 | TRBV15 | CATSRQRTGARYGYTF | TGTGCCACCAGCCGACAAAGGACAGGGGCGCGCTATGGCTACACCTTC